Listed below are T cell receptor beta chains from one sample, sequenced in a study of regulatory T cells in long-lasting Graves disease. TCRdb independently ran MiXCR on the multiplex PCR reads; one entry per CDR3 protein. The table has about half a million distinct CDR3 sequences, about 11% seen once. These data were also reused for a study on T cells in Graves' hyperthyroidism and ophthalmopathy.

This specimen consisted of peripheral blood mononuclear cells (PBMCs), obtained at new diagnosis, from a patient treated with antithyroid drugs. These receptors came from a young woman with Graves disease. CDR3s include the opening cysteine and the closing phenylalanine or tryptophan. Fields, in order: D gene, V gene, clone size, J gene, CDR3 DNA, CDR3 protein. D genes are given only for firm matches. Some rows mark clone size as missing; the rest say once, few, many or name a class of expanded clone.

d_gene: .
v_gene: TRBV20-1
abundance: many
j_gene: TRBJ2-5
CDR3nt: TGCAGTGCTAGACCCACACCGGAGACCCAGTACTTC
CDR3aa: CSARPTPETQYF

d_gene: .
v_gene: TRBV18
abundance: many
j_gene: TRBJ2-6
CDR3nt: TGTGCCAGCTCAGCAGCATGGGGTTCTGGGGCCAACGTCCTGACTTTC
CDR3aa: CASSAAWGSGANVLTF

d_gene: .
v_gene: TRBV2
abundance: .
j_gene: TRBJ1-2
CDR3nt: TGTGCCAGCAGTAGACGACAGGTTTTTCAGGGCTATGGCTACACCTTC
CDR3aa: CASSRRQVFQGYGYTF

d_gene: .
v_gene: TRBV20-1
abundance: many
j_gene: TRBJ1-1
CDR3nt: TGCAGTGCTAGAGATATCGGCCGTTCCCGCGAAGCTTTCTTT
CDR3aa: CSARDIGRSREAFF

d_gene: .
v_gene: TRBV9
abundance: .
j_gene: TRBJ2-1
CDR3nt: TGTGCCAGCAGCGTGGGAGTAGTGTACAATGAGCAGTTCTTC
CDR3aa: CASSVGVVYNEQFF

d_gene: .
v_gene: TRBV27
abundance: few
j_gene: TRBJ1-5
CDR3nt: TGTGCCAGCAAGAAAAGGGTTGGGAATCAGCCCCAGCATTTT
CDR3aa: CASKKRVGNQPQHF

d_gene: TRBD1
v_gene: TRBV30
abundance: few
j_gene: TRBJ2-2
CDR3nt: TGTGCCTGGAGGAATTGGGGACAGGTCGCCGGGGAGCTGTTTTTT
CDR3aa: CAWRNWGQVAGELFF

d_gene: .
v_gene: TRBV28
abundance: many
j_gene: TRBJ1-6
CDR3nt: TGTGCCAGCAGCGCGAGGAGGGGATCAAGATCACCCCTCCACTTT
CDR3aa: CASSARRGSRSPLHF

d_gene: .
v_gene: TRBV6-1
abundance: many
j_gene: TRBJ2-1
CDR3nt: TGTGCCAGCAGTCCACTCGATGCTTTTCCGAGGTTCTTC
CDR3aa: CASSPLDAFPRFF

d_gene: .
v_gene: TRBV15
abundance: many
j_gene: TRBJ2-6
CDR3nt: TGTGCCACCAGCTCTGGACGGATCGGCTCTGGGGCCAACGTCCTGACTTTC
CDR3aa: CATSSGRIGSGANVLTF

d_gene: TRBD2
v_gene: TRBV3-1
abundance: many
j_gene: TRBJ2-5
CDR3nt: TGTGCCAGCAGCCACCTAGCGGGACAAGAGACCCAGTACTTC
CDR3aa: CASSHLAGQETQYF

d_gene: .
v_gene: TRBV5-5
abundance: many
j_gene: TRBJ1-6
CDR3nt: TGTGCCAGCAGCCGTCAGGGGTTGGGGAATTCACCCCTCCGCTTT
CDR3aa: CASSRQGLGNSPLRF

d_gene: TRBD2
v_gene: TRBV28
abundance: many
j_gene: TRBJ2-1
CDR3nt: TGTGCCAGCAGTTCCGGTATAGCGGGAGTCGCCTACAATGAGCAGTTCTTC
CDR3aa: CASSSGIAGVAYNEQFF

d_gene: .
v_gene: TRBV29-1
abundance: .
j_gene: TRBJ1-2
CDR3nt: TGCAGCGTTGCGGGAGGGACGGGGCCAGGCTATGGCTACACCTTC
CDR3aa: CSVAGGTGPGYGYTF

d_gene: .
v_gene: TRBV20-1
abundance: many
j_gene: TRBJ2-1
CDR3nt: TGCAGTGCTAGGAGGTTTTTAGCGAGACTAAATGAGCAGTTCTTC
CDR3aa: CSARRFLARLNEQFF

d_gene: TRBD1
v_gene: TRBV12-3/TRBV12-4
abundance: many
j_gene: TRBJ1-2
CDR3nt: TGTGCCAGCTTACAGGGGGTGGGCGGCTACACCTTC
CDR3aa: CASLQGVGGYTF

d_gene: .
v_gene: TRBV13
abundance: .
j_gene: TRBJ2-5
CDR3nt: TGTGCCAGCAGCTTAGCAGCCCCCCAAGAGACCCAGTACTTC
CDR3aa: CASSLAAPQETQYF

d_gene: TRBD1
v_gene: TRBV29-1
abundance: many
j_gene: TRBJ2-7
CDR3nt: TGCAGCGTGTTTCCGGGACAGGGAGAGTACGAGCAGTACTTC
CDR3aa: CSVFPGQGEYEQYF

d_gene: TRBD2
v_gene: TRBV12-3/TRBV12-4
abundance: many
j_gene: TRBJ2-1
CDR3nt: TGTGCCAGCACCTCGGACGGTGCGGGGGGCTCCTACAATGAGCAGTTCTTC
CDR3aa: CASTSDGAGGSYNEQFF

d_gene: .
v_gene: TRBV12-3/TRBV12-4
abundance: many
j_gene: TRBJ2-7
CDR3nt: TGTGCCAGCAGCCCAGAACGTCGAGGGCAGTACTTC
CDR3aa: CASSPERRGQYF

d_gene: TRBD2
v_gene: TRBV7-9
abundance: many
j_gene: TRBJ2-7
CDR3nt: TGTGCCAGCAGCCCATCCTTGGCTAGCGGGCGGCCCTACGAGCAGTACTTC
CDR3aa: CASSPSLASGRPYEQYF

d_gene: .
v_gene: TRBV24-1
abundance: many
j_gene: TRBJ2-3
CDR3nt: TGTGCCACCAGTGATTTGGGTCGAGGGCCAGATACGCAGTATTTT
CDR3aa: CATSDLGRGPDTQYF

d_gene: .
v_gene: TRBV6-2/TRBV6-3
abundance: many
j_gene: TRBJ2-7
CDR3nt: TGTGCCAGCAGTGTTGTAAGGTCTTGGCCGTACTTC
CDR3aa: CASSVVRSWPYF

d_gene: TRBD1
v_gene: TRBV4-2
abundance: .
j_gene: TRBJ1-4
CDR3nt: TGTGCCAGCAGCCAACAGCCGGGACAGGGTTCTGAAAAACTGTTTTTT
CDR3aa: CASSQQPGQGSEKLFF

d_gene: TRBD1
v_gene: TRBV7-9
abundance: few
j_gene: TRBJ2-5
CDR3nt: TGTGCCAGCAGCTCACAGGGGGCGAAAGAGACCCAGTACTTC
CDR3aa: CASSSQGAKETQYF

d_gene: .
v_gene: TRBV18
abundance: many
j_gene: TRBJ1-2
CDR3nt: TGTGCCAGCTCACCCATGGACTCAAGCCTATCGGGCGGCTACACCTTC
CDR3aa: CASSPMDSSLSGGYTF

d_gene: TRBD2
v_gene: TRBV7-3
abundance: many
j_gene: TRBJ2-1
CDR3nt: TGTGCCAGCAGCTTAACCCGTTCCGGACTAGCGGGCAATGAGCAGTTCTTC
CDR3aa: CASSLTRSGLAGNEQFF

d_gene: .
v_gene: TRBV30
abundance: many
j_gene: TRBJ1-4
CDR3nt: TGTGCCTCCAGGACCGCAACTAATGAAAAACTGTTTTTT
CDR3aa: CASRTATNEKLFF

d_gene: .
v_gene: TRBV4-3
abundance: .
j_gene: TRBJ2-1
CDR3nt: TGCGCCAGCAGCCACCTCAACGAGGCCAGGGCCCAGTTCTTC
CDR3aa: CASSHLNEARAQFF

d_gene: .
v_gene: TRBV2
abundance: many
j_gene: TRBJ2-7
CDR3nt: TGTGCCAGCAGTGAATTGGGGGAGCAGTACTTC
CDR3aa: CASSELGEQYF

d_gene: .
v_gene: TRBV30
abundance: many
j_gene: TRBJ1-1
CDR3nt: TGTGCCTGGAGGCTACAGGGGAACACTGAAGCTTTCTTT
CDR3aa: CAWRLQGNTEAFF

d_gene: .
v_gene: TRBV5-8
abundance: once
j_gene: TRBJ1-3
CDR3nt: TGTGCCAGCAGCTTGTGGCAGTTCTCTGGAAACACCATATATTTT
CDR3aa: CASSLWQFSGNTIYF

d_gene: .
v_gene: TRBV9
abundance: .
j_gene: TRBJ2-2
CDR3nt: TGTGCCAGCAGCGTCGACAGGAACACCGGGGAGCTGTTTTTT
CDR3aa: CASSVDRNTGELFF

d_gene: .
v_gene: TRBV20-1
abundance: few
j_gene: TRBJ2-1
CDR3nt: TGCAGTGCTAGAGTCGTCGGGGCGGGCGCCTACAATGAGCAGTTCTTC
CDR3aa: CSARVVGAGAYNEQFF

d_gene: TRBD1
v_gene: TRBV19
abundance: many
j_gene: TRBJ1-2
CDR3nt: TGTGCCAGTAGGCGGATTAACACAGGGGGCAGCGGCTACACCTTC
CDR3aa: CASRRINTGGSGYTF

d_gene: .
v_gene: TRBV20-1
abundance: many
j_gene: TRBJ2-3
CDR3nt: TGCAGTGCTCCACCTATAGCGGCCCCCGGGGATACGCAGTATTTT
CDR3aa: CSAPPIAAPGDTQYF

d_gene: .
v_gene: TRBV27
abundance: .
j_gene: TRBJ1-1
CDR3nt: TGTGCCAGCAGTTTATCGGGTTTCACAGGAGTGAACACTGAAGCTTTCTTT
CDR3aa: CASSLSGFTGVNTEAFF

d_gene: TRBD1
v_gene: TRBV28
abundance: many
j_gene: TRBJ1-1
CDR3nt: TGTGCCAGCAGTTCCTACAGGGGGGAAGGTGAAGCTTTCTTT
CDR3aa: CASSSYRGEGEAFF

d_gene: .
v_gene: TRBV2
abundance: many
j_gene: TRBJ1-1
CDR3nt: TGTGCCACCTCGAAACACCCGAACACTGAAGCTTTCTTT
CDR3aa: CATSKHPNTEAFF

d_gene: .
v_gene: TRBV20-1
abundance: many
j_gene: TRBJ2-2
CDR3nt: TGCAGTGCTAGGGCTGCAGGCGGGGAGCTGTTTTTT
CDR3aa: CSARAAGGELFF

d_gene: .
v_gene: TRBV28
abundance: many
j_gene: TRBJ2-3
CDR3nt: TGTGCCAGCAGTTCCCACCCGGGCGCGTTCAGCACAGATACGCAGTATTTT
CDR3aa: CASSSHPGAFSTDTQYF

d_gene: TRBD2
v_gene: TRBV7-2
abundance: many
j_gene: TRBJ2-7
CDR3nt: TGTGCCAGCAGCCCGGCCAGCGGGAGGGACACCTACGAGCAGTACTTC
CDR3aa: CASSPASGRDTYEQYF